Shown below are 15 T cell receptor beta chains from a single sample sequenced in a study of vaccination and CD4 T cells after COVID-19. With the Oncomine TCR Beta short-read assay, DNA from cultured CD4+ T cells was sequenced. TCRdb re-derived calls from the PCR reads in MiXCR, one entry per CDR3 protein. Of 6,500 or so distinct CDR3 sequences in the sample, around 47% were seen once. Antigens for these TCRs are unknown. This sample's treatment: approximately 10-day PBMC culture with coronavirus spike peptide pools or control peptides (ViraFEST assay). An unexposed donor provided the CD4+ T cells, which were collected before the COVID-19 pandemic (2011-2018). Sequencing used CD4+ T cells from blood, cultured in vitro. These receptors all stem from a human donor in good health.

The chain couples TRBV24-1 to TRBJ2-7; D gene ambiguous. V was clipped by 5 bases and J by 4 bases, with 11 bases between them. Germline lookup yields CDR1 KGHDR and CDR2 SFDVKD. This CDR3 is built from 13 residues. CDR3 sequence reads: CATSVVGTYEQYF. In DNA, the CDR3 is TGTGCCACCAGTGTTGTCGGAACTTACGAGCAGTACTTC.

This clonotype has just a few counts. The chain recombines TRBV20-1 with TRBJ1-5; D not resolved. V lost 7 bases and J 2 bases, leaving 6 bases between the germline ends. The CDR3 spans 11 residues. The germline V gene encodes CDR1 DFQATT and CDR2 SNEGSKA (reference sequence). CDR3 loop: CSGGGNQPQHF. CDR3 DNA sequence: TGCAGTGGAGGAGGCAATCAGCCCCAGCATTTT.

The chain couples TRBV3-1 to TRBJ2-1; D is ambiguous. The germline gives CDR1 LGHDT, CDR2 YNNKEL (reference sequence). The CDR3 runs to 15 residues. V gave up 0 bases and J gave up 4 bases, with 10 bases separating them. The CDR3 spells CASSQELRVYNEQFF. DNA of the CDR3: TGTGCCAGCAGCCAAGAATTGCGCGTGTACAATGAGCAGTTCTTC.

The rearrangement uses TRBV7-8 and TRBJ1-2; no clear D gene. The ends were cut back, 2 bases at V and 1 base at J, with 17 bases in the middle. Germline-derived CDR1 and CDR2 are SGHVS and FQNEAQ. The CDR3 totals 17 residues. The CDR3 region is CASSLNLEKALNYGYTF. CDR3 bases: TGTGCCAGCAGCTTAAACTTGGAGAAGGCCCTTAACTATGGCTACACCTTC.

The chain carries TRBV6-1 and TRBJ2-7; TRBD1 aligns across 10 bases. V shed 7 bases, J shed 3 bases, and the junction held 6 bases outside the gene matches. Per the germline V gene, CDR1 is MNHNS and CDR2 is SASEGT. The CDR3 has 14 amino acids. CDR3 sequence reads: CASTLTGGGYEQYF. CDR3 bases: TGTGCCAGCACATTGACAGGGGGCGGCTACGAGCAGTACTTC.

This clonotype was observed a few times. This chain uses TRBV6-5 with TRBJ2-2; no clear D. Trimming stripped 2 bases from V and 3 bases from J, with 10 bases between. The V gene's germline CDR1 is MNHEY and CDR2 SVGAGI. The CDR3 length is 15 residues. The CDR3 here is CASSYGQPHTGELFF. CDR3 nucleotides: TGTGCCAGCAGTTACGGCCAGCCCCACACCGGGGAGCTGTTTTTT.

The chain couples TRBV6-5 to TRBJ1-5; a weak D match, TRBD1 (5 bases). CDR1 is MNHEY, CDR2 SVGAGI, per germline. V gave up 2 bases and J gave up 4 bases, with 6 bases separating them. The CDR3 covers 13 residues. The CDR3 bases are TGTGCCAGCAGTTACAGGGGTAATCAGCCCCAGCATTTT. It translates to CASSYRGNQPQHF.

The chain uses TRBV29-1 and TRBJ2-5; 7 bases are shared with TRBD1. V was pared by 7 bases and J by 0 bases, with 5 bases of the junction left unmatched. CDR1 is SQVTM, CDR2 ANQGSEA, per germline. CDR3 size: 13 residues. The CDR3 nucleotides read TGCAGCGCCGAGGGACAGCACCAAGAGACCCAGTACTTC. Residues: CSAEGQHQETQYF.

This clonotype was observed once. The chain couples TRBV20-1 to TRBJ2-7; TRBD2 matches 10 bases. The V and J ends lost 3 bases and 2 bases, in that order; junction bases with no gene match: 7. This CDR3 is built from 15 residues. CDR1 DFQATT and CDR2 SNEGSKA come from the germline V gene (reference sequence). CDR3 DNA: TGCAGTGCTAGCGGGCTAGCGGGAGCAACCTACGAGCAGTACTTC. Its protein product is CSASGLAGATYEQYF.

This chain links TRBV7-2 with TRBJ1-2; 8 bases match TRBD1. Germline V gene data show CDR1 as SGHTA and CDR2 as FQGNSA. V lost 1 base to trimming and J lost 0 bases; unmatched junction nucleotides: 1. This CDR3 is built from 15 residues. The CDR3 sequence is CASSLVQGANYGYTF. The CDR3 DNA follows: TGTGCCAGCAGCTTAGTACAGGGGGCTAACTATGGCTACACCTTC. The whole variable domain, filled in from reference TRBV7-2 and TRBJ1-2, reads GAGVSQSPSNKVTEKGKDVELRCDPISGHTALYWYRQSLGQGLEFLIYFQGNSAPDKSGLPSDRFSAERTGGSVSTLTIQRTQQEDSAVYLCASSLVQGANYGYTFGSGTRLTVV.

The CDR3 DNA reads as TGTGCCAGCAGTCCCACGGGAGATACGCAGTATTTT. Protein: CASSPTGDTQYF. The chain recombines TRBV6-4 with TRBJ2-3; no reliable D call. The CDR3 length is 12 residues. With 5 bases removed from V and 5 bases from J, the gap between germline ends came to 8 bases. Germline values: CDR1 MRHNA, CDR2 SNTAGT.

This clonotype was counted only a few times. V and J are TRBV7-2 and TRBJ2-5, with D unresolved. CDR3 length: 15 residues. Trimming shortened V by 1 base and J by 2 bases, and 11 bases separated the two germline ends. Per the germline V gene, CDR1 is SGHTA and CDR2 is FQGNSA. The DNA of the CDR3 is TGTGCCAGCAGCTTAGGGGCTATGATTCAAGAGACCCAGTACTTC. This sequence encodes CASSLGAMIQETQYF.

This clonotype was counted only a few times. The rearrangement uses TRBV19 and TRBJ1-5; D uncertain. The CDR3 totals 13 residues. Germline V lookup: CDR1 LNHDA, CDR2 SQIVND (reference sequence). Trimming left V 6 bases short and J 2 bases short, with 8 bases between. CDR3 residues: CASRGLGNQPQHF. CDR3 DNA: TGTGCCAGTAGAGGACTCGGCAATCAGCCCCAGCATTTT.

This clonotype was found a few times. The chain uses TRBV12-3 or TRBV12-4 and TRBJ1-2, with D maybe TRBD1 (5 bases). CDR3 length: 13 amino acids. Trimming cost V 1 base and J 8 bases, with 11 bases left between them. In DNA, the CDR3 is TGTGCCAGCAGTTTAGACAGGCTCTGGGGCTACACCTTC. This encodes CASSLDRLWGYTF.

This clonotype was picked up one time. CDR3 bases: TGTGCCACCTCGGTGGGGACAGATTACAATGAGCAGTTCTTC. Translated: CATSVGTDYNEQFF. The gene calls are TRBV28 and TRBJ2-1; 7 nucleotides line up with TRBD1. The CDR3 has 14 residues. Losses at the gene ends were 10 bases for V and 4 bases for J; bases not matched to a gene: 10. From germline, CDR1 is MDHEN and CDR2 SYDVKM.